The TCR beta chain under discussion was sequenced for a study of beta chain features in type 1 diabetes. Study-wide findings and caveats: TCRB CDR3 length was moderately but significantly reduced in all four CD4+ subsets of Type 1 diabetes patients.

This clone came up a few times. Antigen unknown. The junction departs from the called germline gene at one end, perhaps through a read error. The germline gives CDR1 SGHNT, CDR2 YYREEE (reference sequence). This CDR3 has 15 amino acids. Expressed TCRB transcripts were sequenced, since all the RNA that had been isolated was reverse transcribed. Using immunoSEQ multiplex PCR, the repertoire was profiled, and TCRdb retains in-frame clones only, with some absent. Counted here are more than 550,000 clones, around 15% occurring once; the ten biggest clones make up 0.03% to 0.04%. Sequences were obtained from naive CD4+ T cells from blood. J is TRBJ2-4 and V is TRBV5-4; D possibly corresponds to TRBD2 (6 bases). The sequence derives from a man between 18 and 29 years old with type 1 diabetes. CDR3 loop: CASTLGGEAKNIQYF. CDR3 DNA: TGTGCCAGCACCTTGGGAGGTGAAGCCAAAAACATTCAGTACTTC.